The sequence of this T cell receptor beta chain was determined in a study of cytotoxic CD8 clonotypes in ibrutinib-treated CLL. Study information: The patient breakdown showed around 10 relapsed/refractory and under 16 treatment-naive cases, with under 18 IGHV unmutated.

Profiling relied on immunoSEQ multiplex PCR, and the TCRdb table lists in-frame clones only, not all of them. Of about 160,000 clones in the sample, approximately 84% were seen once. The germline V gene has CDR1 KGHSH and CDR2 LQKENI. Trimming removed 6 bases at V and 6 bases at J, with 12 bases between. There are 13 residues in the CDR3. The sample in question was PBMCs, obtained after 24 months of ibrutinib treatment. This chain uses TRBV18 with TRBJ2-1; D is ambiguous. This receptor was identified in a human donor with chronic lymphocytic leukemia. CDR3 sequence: CASSSPGLNEQFF. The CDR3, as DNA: TGTGCCAGCTCCAGTCCCGGCCTCAATGAGCAGTTCTTC.